Described below is a single T cell receptor (beta chain) sequence and its context. Antigen: not known. It was by 5'RACE template switching with UMIs that TCR beta cDNA was made. One entry per CDR3 protein, without DNA, is what TCRdb gives after re-calling the 5' RACE reads. The sample totals about 150,000 distinct CDR3 sequences; its top ten clones hold around 35%. The CDR3 has 16 residues. The data were obtained in a study of T cells expressing NK-cell markers. Looking at the study overall: Underlying the TCR beta repertoires were sorted CD3+CD56+NKG2C+, CD3+CD56+NKG2C- and CD3+CD56-NKG2C+ T cells.

Whole-study findings and limits: HCMV specificity of expanded NKG2C+ T cell clones remained unclear. Similarly, these clonotypes led the CD3+CD56-NKG2C+ fraction as well in four donors.

This clonotype was obtained from a woman aged 45-59 years in good health. V is TRBV12-3 or TRBV12-4 and J is TRBJ2-3; TCRdb designates TRBD1, a call that cannot be tested without DNA. The sample comprised blood T cells: a sorted CD56 or NKG2C T cell subset, CD4+ or CD8+ T cells, or bulk PBMC T cells (not recorded which). CDR3 region: CASSLFPGGGTDTQYF.